This TCR beta chain is drawn from a study of T cell repertoires in cytomegalovirus infection. Overall study: Matching HLA type and CMV infection were both indicated by public TCR beta signatures.

TCRdb re-derived calls from the reads in MiXCR, one entry per CDR3 protein. The sample carries roughly 140,000 distinct CDR3 sequences, 23% recorded once. This clonotype has more than one count but fewer than ten. The germline V and J ends were trimmed by 4 bases and 2 bases, with 20 bases remaining between them. Germline lookup yields CDR1 MDHEN and CDR2 SYDVKM. CDR3 length: 17 residues. Sequencing was carried out using PBMCs. The chain is built from TRBV28 and TRBJ1-1; D possibly corresponds to TRBD1 (6 bases). The origin of this receptor is a human donor in good health (CMV status not recorded). Some clones in this sample may be carry-over from other donors' samples. CDR3 sequence (DNA): TGTGCCAGCAGTTCCACGTCAAGGGGGGTCCTAAACACTGAAGCTTTCTTT. Protein sequence: CASSSTSRGVLNTEAFF.